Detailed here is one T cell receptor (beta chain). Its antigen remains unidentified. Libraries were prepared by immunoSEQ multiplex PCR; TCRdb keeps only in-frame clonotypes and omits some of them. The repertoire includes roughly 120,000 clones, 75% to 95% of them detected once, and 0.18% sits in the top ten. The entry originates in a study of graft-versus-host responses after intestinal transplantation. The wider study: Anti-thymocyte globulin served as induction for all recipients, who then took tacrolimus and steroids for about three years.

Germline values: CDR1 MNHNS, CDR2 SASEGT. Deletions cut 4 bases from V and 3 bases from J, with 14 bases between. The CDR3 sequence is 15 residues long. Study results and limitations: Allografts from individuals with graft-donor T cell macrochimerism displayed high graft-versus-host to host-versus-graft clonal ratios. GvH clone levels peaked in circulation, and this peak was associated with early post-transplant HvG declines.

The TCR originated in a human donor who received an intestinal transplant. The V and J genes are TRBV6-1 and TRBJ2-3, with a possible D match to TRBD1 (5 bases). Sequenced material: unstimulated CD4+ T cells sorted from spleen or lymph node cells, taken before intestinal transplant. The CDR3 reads CASSATGSPTDTQYF. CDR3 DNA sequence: TGTGCCAGCAGTGCAACAGGCTCCCCTACAGATACGCAGTATTTT.